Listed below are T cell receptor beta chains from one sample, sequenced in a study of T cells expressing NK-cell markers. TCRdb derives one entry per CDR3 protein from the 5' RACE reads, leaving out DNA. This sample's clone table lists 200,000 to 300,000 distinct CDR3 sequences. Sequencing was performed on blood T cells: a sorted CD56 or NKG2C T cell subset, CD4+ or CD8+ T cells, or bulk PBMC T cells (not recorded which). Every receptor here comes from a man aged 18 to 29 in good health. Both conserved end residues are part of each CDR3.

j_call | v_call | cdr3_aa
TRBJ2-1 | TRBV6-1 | CASSEGSSAGGPWNEQFF
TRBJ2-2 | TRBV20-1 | CSARDPFCGGRRSSGELFF
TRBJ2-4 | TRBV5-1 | CASSIQQGDIQYF
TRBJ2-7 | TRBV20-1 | CSARPLPGTEQYF
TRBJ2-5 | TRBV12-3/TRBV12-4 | CASSFGGVETQYF
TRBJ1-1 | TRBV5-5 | CASSLVFGGMEAFF
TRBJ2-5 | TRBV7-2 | CASSLAIAETQYF
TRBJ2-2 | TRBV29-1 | CSLRGFNTGELFF
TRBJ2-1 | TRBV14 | CASSSRVGTYNEQFF
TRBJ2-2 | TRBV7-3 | CASSPTLNTGELFF
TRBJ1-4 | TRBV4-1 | CASSQLTGQLNEKLFF
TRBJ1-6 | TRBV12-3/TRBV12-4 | CASSLSDRQSPLHF
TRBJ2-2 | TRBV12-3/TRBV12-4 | CASSKPGQGELFF
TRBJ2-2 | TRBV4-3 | CARTAAGELFF
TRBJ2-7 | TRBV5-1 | CASSSTGTGVGEQYF
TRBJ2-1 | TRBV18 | CASSFRTSGGLGGNEQFF
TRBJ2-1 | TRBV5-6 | CASSKTGYEQFF
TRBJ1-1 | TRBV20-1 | CSARDPGQGQNTEAFF
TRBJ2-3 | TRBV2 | CATAQGSPSTDTQYF
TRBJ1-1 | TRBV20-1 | CSPRRGTGGTEAFF
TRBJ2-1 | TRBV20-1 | CSASGHRGEQFF
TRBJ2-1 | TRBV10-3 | CAISREGSYNEQFF